This record concerns one T cell receptor (beta chain) sequence. The sample originates from a study of early T cells in non-severe SARS-CoV-2 infection. Study-level information: Alpha and beta chains were unpaired, from unsorted whole-blood bulk RNA.

The CDR3 is 14 amino acids. The V and J ends lost 8 bases and 3 bases, in that order; junction bases with no gene match: 3. CDR1 is SGHDN, CDR2 FVKESK, per germline. The TCR library protocol was used to attach unique molecular identifiers. These identifiers were attached to individual cDNA molecules. TCRdb reprocessed the 5' RACE reads via MiXCR and lists one record per CDR3 protein. The sample yields about 80,000 distinct CDR3 sequences, 10% to 15% seen once. The source of this sequence is an adult who was a healthcare worker with PCR-confirmed SARS-CoV-2 infection or an uninfected control (not recorded which). The donor label of this sample is uncertain. The sample in question was whole blood, obtained at baseline. This chain joins TRBV14 and TRBJ2-7; 14 bases map to TRBD2. The chain's CDR3 is CASGTSGSIYEQYF. In nucleotides, the CDR3 is TGTGCCAGCGGGACTAGCGGGAGTATCTACGAGCAGTACTTC.